The next 30 T cell receptor beta chains were all read from a single sample in a study of blood T cell repertoires in COVID-19 (dated by TCRdb to between 2020 and 2021). The library was generated by the immunoSEQ multiplex PCR assay. The table comes from immuneACCESS by way of TCRdb, which keeps in-frame sequences with V and J called. Part of the clones is missing from these tables; in studies checked, under half for an unresolved V gene and the rest for unknown reasons. The sample records fewer than 65,000 clones, 79% of which are singletons. The top ten constitute roughly 25% of the sample. Sequenced sample: peripheral blood. Receptors originate from a man between 65 and 79 years old with acute or convalescent COVID-19.

V usage is TRBV6-2 or TRBV6-3 and J usage is TRBJ2-5; 8 bases align to TRBD2. V shed 5 bases and J 1 base; nucleotides not matched to a gene: 12. Germline CDR1 is MNHEY and CDR2 is SVGEGT. This CDR3 region has 17 residues. This CDR3 is CASSALRRGVFQETQYF. Written as DNA, the CDR3 is TGTGCCAGCAGTGCCCTGCGGCGGGGGGTCTTCCAAGAGACCCAGTACTTC.

For this clone: Other DNA sequences in this specimen translate into the identical CDR3. The J gene is TRBJ1-3, the V gene TRBV3-1 (or the pseudogene TRBV3-2); no clear D gene. In germline, CDR1 is LGHDT, CDR2 YNNKEL (reference sequence). The CDR3 totals 14 residues. Trimming removed 1 base at V and 0 bases at J, with 4 bases between. CDR3 residues: CASSQVSSGNTIYF. CDR3 bases: TGTGCCAGCAGCCAAGTCAGCTCTGGAAACACCATATATTTT.

This chain links TRBV6-5 with TRBJ1-3, with D possibly matching TRBD1 (6 bases). Germline lookup yields CDR1 MNHEY and CDR2 SVGAGI. This CDR3 region has 14 residues. V was trimmed by 6 bases and J by 4 bases, leaving 13 bases between them. The CDR3 region is CASSGTPWGNTIYF. The CDR3 DNA sequence: TGTGCCAGCAGCGGGACACCCTGGGGAAACACCATATATTTT.

The chain joins TRBV7-3 to TRBJ2-7; TRBD2 is a possible D gene (5 bases). V lost 4 bases to trimming and J lost 6 bases, with 19 bases between them. The CDR3 length is 15 residues. Germline assignment: CDR1 SGHTA and CDR2 FQGTGA. In DNA form, the CDR3 reads TGTGCCAGCAGCTCCCGGCGGAGGACGGCTTGCGAGCAGTACTTC. This encodes CASSSRRRTACEQYF.

The chain uses TRBV4-1 and TRBJ1-4, with D perhaps matching TRBD1 (5 bases). Germline CDR1 and CDR2: MGHRA and YSYEKL. The CDR3 length is 13 residues. The V and J ends lost 5 bases and 8 bases respectively, with 12 bases between them. The CDR3 sequence is CASSTGEGEKLFF. DNA of the CDR3: TGCGCCAGCAGCACCGGGGAGGGGGAAAAACTGTTTTTT.

This chain links TRBV4-2 with TRBJ2-2; maybe TRBD2 (5 bases). The germline V and J ends were trimmed by 0 bases and 1 base, with 9 bases remaining between them. CDR1 is LGHNA, CDR2 YNFKEQ, per germline. The CDR3 covers 16 residues. DNA of the CDR3: TGTGCCAGCAGCCAAGATCGAGGGATGAACACCGGGGAGCTGTTTTTT. Protein sequence: CASSQDRGMNTGELFF.

CDR3 nucleotides: TGTGCCAGTAGCCGGGACTCCTACAATGAGCAGTTCTTC. Amino acid sequence: CASSRDSYNEQFF. V gene TRBV19 combines with J gene TRBJ2-1; D may be TRBD2 (5 bases). Germline V gene lookup returns CDR1 LNHDA and CDR2 SQIVND (reference sequence). V shed 6 bases and J shed 0 bases, with 6 bases lying between them. The length of the CDR3 is 13 residues.

The chain joins TRBV7-9 to TRBJ2-2; 9 nucleotides match TRBD2. V gave up 5 bases and J gave up 6 bases; unmatched junction bases: 10. CDR3 length equals 16 residues. Germline V lookup: CDR1 SEHNR, CDR2 FQNEAQ (reference sequence). The CDR3 loop is CASSSSGTSLAGELFF. The CDR3 nucleotides read TGTGCCAGCAGCAGCTCCGGGACTAGCCTCGCCGGGGAGCTGTTTTTT.

J is TRBJ1-1 and V is TRBV7-9, with unresolved D. V was shortened by 5 bases and J by 4 bases, with 14 bases between the two germline ends. CDR1 and CDR2 (germline): SEHNR, FQNEAQ (reference sequence). The CDR3 runs 14 residues. The DNA of the CDR3 is TGTGCCAGCAGCCTGACGGCCCCGGGCACTGAAGCTTTCTTT. Translated, it gives CASSLTAPGTEAFF. Full variable domain (remainder filled in from reference TRBV7-9 and TRBJ1-1): DTGVSQNPRHKITKRGQNVTFRCDPISEHNRLYWYRQTLGQGPEFLTYFQNEAQLEKSRLLSDRFSAERPKGSFSTLEIQRTEQGDSAMYLCASSLTAPGTEAFFGQGTRLTVV.

The chain joins TRBV28 to TRBJ2-4; D is unclear. Germline assignment: CDR1 MDHEN and CDR2 SYDVKM. V was trimmed by 6 bases and J by 0 bases, leaving 9 bases between them. This CDR3 is built from 14 residues. As DNA, the CDR3 is TGTGCCAGCAGCTTGTCGAGAGCCAAAAACATTCAGTACTTC. Residues: CASSLSRAKNIQYF. Full variable domain (outside the CDR3, taken from reference TRBV28 and TRBJ2-4): DVKVTQSSRYLVKRTGEKVFLECVQDMDHENMFWYRQDPGLGLRLIYFSYDVKMKEKGDIPEGYSVSREKKERFSLILESASTNQTSMYLCASSLSRAKNIQYFGAGTRLSVL.

V is TRBV7-8 and J is TRBJ2-3; 10 positions agree with TRBD2. The CDR3 covers 15 residues. Trimming at V came to 2 bases and at J to 5 bases, leaving 4 bases not matched to a gene. The germline CDR1 and CDR2 sequences are SGHVS and FQNEAQ. CDR3 residues: CASSLLSGGGDTQYF. CDR3 DNA: TGTGCCAGCAGCTTATTGAGCGGGGGGGGAGATACGCAGTATTTT.

V gene TRBV2 combines with J gene TRBJ1-2; the D gene is possibly TRBD1 (6 bases). This CDR3 comprises 15 residues. CDR1 SNHLY and CDR2 FYNNEI come from the germline V gene. The V and J ends lost 6 bases and 0 bases respectively, with 14 bases between them. This CDR3 reads CASSERQVANYGYTF. In DNA form, the CDR3 reads TGTGCCAGCAGCGAACGACAGGTCGCTAACTATGGCTACACCTTC.

This sequence joins TRBV7-3 and TRBJ2-3; the match to TRBD1 covers 8 bases. Germline V gene lookup returns CDR1 SGHTA and CDR2 FQGTGA. The CDR3 runs to 15 residues. J lost 0 bases, V lost 5 bases, and 4 bases had no gene match. DNA of the CDR3: TGTGCCAGCAGCACCGACAGGGGTAGCACAGATACGCAGTATTTT. Translating it yields CASSTDRGSTDTQYF.

The chain is built from TRBV27 and TRBJ2-7; D might be TRBD1 (6 bases). Germline assignment: CDR1 MNHEY and CDR2 SMNVEV (reference sequence). The ends were cut back, 2 bases at V and 3 bases at J, with 20 bases in the middle. The CDR3 extends over 17 amino acids. CDR3 sequence reads: CASSLKGGDPFNYEQYF. CDR3 coding DNA: TGTGCCAGCAGTTTAAAAGGGGGAGACCCCTTTAACTACGAGCAGTACTTC.

CDR3 sequence reads: CASSLATRSYEQYF. As DNA, the CDR3 is TGTGCCAGCAGCTTAGCGACCAGGTCCTACGAGCAGTACTTC. The V and J genes are TRBV7-8 and TRBJ2-7; no definite D call. The CDR3 has 14 amino acids. Trimming took 0 bases from V and 1 from J, leaving 7 bases between them. Germline loops: CDR1 SGHVS, CDR2 FQNEAQ.

The rearrangement uses TRBV28 and TRBJ2-1; 10 bases align to TRBD2. The trim removed 10 bases at V and 10 bases at J, leaving 16 bases unmatched. Looked up from germline, CDR1 is MDHEN and CDR2 is SYDVKM. CDR3 size: 15 residues. Here the CDR3 DNA reads TGTGCCACCCGGGCCAGCGGGAGGGCCATCCAAGAGCAGTTCTTC. Translation: CATRASGRAIQEQFF.

This sequence joins TRBV14 and TRBJ2-2; 7 bases are a match to TRBD1. V dropped 0 bases and J dropped 1; count of bases not matched to a gene: 5. CDR1 and CDR2 (germline): SGHDN, FVKESK. This CDR3 has 17 residues. The CDR3 bases are TGTGCCAGCAGCCAAGATTACGGGACAGTGAACACCGGGGAGCTGTTTTTT. This translates into CASSQDYGTVNTGELFF.

V is TRBV30 and J is TRBJ2-4, with D perhaps TRBD1 (6 bases). Germline-derived CDR1 and CDR2 are GTSNPN and SVGIG (reference sequence). This CDR3 region has 13 residues. Trimming removed 0 bases from V and 14 bases from J, with 17 bases in between. The CDR3, as DNA: TGTGCCTGGAGTGTTTCGAACAGGGAAAGGAAGTACTTC. This gives the protein CAWSVSNRERKYF.

This clone has more than one count but fewer than ten. The chain employs TRBV19 and TRBJ1-5, with D maybe TRBD1 (6 bases). The germline V and J ends were trimmed by 7 bases and 0 bases, with 13 bases remaining between them. The CDR3 consists of 15 residues. Germline CDR1 LNHDA, CDR2 SQIVND (reference sequence). CDR3 coding DNA: TGTGCCAGTACCCCGGGACATTATAGCAATCAGCCCCAGCATTTT. As protein: CASTPGHYSNQPQHF.

This clone was seen a few times. The V and J genes are TRBV7-2 and TRBJ2-7; possibly TRBD1 for D (6 bases). This CDR3 spans 13 amino acids. Deletions cut 5 bases from V and 3 bases from J, with 11 bases between. CDR1 SGHTA and CDR2 FQGNSA come from the germline V gene. DNA for the CDR3: TGTGCCAGCAGCGAGGACAGACTCTACGAGCAGTACTTC. Translated: CASSEDRLYEQYF.

V usage is TRBV6-5 and J usage is TRBJ1-1; 8 positions match TRBD1. Germline V gene lookup returns CDR1 MNHEY and CDR2 SVGAGI. The ends lost 8 bases at V and 5 bases at J; junction bases unmatched: 10. This CDR3 region has 14 residues. CDR3 DNA: TGTGCCAGCCTTTCGGACAGGGCAGGGACTGAAGCTTTCTTT. Protein product: CASLSDRAGTEAFF.

This clone was observed at least ten times. Other DNA sequences in this sample translate to the same CDR3. For the CDR3, the DNA is TGTGCCAGCAGCCAAGGTACAGGTGGTGGCTACACCTTC. Its protein is CASSQGTGGGYTF. The chain has TRBV3-1 (or the pseudogene TRBV3-2) and TRBJ1-2; D is possibly TRBD1 (5 bases). V was shortened by 1 base and J by 7 bases, with 10 bases between the two germline ends. There are 13 residues in the CDR3. Looked up from germline, CDR1 is LGHDT and CDR2 is YNNKEL (reference sequence).

The V gene is TRBV7-9, the J gene TRBJ2-5, with a possible D match to TRBD2 (6 bases). CDR3 length: 17 residues. In germline, CDR1 is SEHNR, CDR2 FQNEAQ (reference sequence). The V end was cut by 2 bases, the J end by 3 bases, with 19 bases between. The chain's CDR3 is CASSLPRSVWGEETQYF. CDR3 in DNA: TGTGCCAGCAGCTTACCTCGTAGCGTCTGGGGGGAAGAGACCCAGTACTTC.

V and J are TRBV5-8 and TRBJ1-2, with D maybe TRBD1 (5 bases). Trimming took 1 base from V and 7 from J, leaving 11 bases between them. The CDR3 extends over 13 amino acids. Germline CDR1 reads SGHTS; CDR2 reads YDEGEE. The CDR3 bases are TGTGCCAGCAGCTTGACAGGAGTCGGTGGCTACACCTTC. Translation: CASSLTGVGGYTF.

This clone has a single count. The genes are TRBV28 and TRBJ1-5; a weak D match, TRBD1 (6 bases). Trimming took 11 bases from V and 7 from J, leaving 15 bases between them. The germline gives CDR1 MDHEN, CDR2 SYDVKM. The CDR3 runs 12 residues. The CDR3 DNA follows: TGTGCCGGGGGCCCGTGGCACCAGCCCCAGCATTTT. Translation: CAGGPWHQPQHF. Full variable domain (remainder filled in from reference TRBV28 and TRBJ1-5): DVKVTQSSRYLVKRTGEKVFLECVQDMDHENMFWYRQDPGLGLRLIYFSYDVKMKEKGDIPEGYSVSREKKERFSLILESASTNQTSMYLCAGGPWHQPQHFGDGTRLSIL.

At least ten counts were recorded for this clone. V gene TRBV24-1 combines with J gene TRBJ1-5; tentative D call: TRBD1 (5 bases). Trimming removed 3 bases at V and 4 bases at J, with 9 bases between. This CDR3 is built from 14 residues. Germline assignment: CDR1 KGHDR and CDR2 SFDVKD. The CDR3 region has the DNA TGTGCCACCAGTGATAAAGACAGAAATCAGCCCCAGCATTTT. It translates to CATSDKDRNQPQHF.

V gene TRBV5-1 combines with J gene TRBJ2-2, with TRBD2 matching over 13 bases. With V trimmed by 4 bases and J by 2 bases, 5 bases remained unmatched. The germline CDR1 and CDR2 sequences are SGHRS and YFSETQ. The CDR3 is made up of 17 amino acids. The CDR3 is CASSPGLAGRNTGELFF. CDR3 coding DNA: TGCGCCAGCAGCCCGGGACTAGCGGGGAGAAACACCGGGGAGCTGTTTTTT.

The rearrangement joins TRBV7-9 to TRBJ2-1; 7 positions match TRBD1. V trimming: 5 bases; J trimming: 6 bases; junction bases outside the gene matches: 4. CDR1 and CDR2 (germline): SEHNR, FQNEAQ (reference sequence). The CDR3 is 13 residues long. The CDR3 here is CASSPTGINEQFF. The CDR3 DNA follows: TGTGCCAGCAGCCCGACAGGGATCAATGAGCAGTTCTTC.

The chain employs TRBV5-1 and TRBJ2-1; possibly TRBD2 for D (6 bases). Germline V gene sequence: CDR1 SGHRS, CDR2 YFSETQ. The V end was cut by 0 bases, the J end by 5 bases, with 12 bases between. The CDR3 runs 15 residues. The CDR3 reads CASSLGTTRNNEQFF. The CDR3, as DNA: TGCGCCAGCAGCTTGGGGACTACTAGGAACAATGAGCAGTTCTTC.

The chain couples TRBV12-3 or TRBV12-4 to TRBJ2-1; D is undetermined. The CDR3 has 13 amino acids. V lost 3 bases and J lost 8, with 11 bases in between. The CDR3 nucleotides read TGTGCCAGCAGTTTGTATTCGGGTGATGAGCAGTTCTTC. It codes for CASSLYSGDEQFF.